Listed here are 21 T cell receptor beta chains from one sample, sequenced in a study of cytotoxic CD8 clonotypes in ibrutinib-treated CLL. This table comes from immunoSEQ multiplex PCR, and its TCRdb copy is limited to in-frame clones, with some not included. The table lists about 130,000 clones, 79% of them singletons. Sample: PBMCs, taken after 12 months of ibrutinib treatment. These receptors originate from a human donor with chronic lymphocytic leukemia.

V and J are TRBV6-5 and TRBJ2-1; tentative D call: TRBD2 (6 bases). V lost 2 bases and J 3 bases, leaving 14 bases between the germline ends. Germline V gene data show CDR1 as MNHEY and CDR2 as SVGAGI. This CDR3 spans 16 amino acids. The DNA for the CDR3 is TGTGCCAGCAGTTACGTGGGAGGCGGGTTCTACAATGAGCAGTTCTTC. Translating gives CASSYVGGGFYNEQFF.

This sequence joins TRBV5-4 and TRBJ2-7; D gene unclear. This CDR3 has 13 amino acids. V lost 0 bases to trimming and J lost 6 bases, with 10 bases between them. Germline V gives CDR1 SGHNT, CDR2 YYREEE (reference sequence). The CDR3 DNA reads as TGTGCCAGCAGCTTGGATCTTGTTTCCGAGCAGTACTTC. This encodes CASSLDLVSEQYF. The variable domain in full, completed from reference TRBV5-4 and TRBJ2-7, reads ETGVTQSPTHLIKTRGQQVTLRCSSQSGHNTVSWYQQALGQGPQFIFQYYREEENGRGNFPPRFSGLQFPNYSSELNVNALELDDSALYLCASSLDLVSEQYFGPGTRLTVT.

Written as DNA, the CDR3 is TGCGCCAGCAGCCAAGAGGGCGGGAGGGACGATTACCTCTCCTACAATGAGCAGTTCTTC. As protein: CASSQEGGRDDYLSYNEQFF. This sequence joins TRBV4-3 and TRBJ2-1, with 9 nucleotides matching TRBD2. CDR3 length equals 20 residues. V shed 0 bases, J shed 0 bases, and the junction held 12 bases outside the gene matches. Germline loops: CDR1 LGHNA, CDR2 YSLEER.

The chain employs TRBV5-6 and TRBJ1-1; a possible D gene is TRBD1 (5 bases). This CDR3 contains 17 residues. The V end lost 0 bases, the J end lost 0 bases, and 15 bases lay between the germline ends. Germline V gives CDR1 SGHDT, CDR2 YYEEEE. The CDR3 loop reads CASSLVPGDLMNTEAFF. DNA of the CDR3: TGTGCCAGCAGCTTGGTTCCGGGGGACCTAATGAACACTGAAGCTTTCTTT.

The V call is TRBV4-3, the J call TRBJ2-4; the D is unclear. CDR1 and CDR2 (germline): LGHNA, YSLEER. The ends were cut back, 0 bases at V and 3 bases at J, with 3 bases in the middle. There are 13 residues in the CDR3. Here the CDR3 reads CASSQEFKNIQYF. For the CDR3, the DNA is TGCGCCAGCAGCCAAGAATTCAAAAACATTCAGTACTTC.

This chain uses TRBV6-6 with TRBJ2-2, with 13 bases aligning to TRBD2. Losses at the gene ends were 7 bases for V and 6 bases for J; bases not matched to a gene: 8. The CDR3 covers 16 residues. Germline V gene data show CDR1 as MNHNY and CDR2 as SVGAGI (reference sequence). CDR3 sequence reads: CASKGLAGEAAGELFF. In DNA form, the CDR3 reads TGTGCCAGCAAAGGACTAGCGGGAGAGGCGGCCGGGGAGCTGTTTTTT.

The chain carries TRBV6-5 and TRBJ2-7; 9 bases fit TRBD2. The V segment lost 0 bases and the J segment 3 bases; nucleotides outside the gene matches: 3. The CDR3 totals 15 residues. The germline CDR1 and CDR2 sequences are MNHEY and SVGAGI. CDR3 in DNA: TGTGCCAGCAGTTACTCGACTAGCGGTAACTACGAGCAGTACTTC. The encoded protein is CASSYSTSGNYEQYF.

The chain is built from TRBV19 and TRBJ1-1, with D unclear. V lost 10 bases and J lost 6, with 18 bases in between. The germline CDR1 and CDR2 sequences are LNHDA and SQIVND (reference sequence). The length of the CDR3 is 13 residues. The CDR3 spells CAIRTESAAEAFF. CDR3 in DNA: TGTGCCATTAGGACGGAAAGCGCCGCTGAAGCTTTCTTT. The full variable domain, its missing parts supplied by reference TRBV19 and TRBJ1-1, is DGGITQSPKYLFRKEGQNVTLSCEQNLNHDAMYWYRQDPGQGLRLIYYSQIVNDFQKGDIAEGYSVSREKKESFPLTVTSAQKNPTAFYLCAIRTESAAEAFFGQGTRLTVV.

The chain couples TRBV7-2 to TRBJ2-4, with D perhaps matching TRBD1 (6 bases). The CDR3 runs to 13 residues. With 3 bases removed from V and 6 bases from J, the gap between germline ends came to 9 bases. Germline lookup yields CDR1 SGHTA and CDR2 FQGNSA. The CDR3 bases are TGTGCCAGCAGCTTTGGACAGCGAAACATTCAGTACTTC. Its translation: CASSFGQRNIQYF. Drawing the rest from reference TRBV7-2 and TRBJ2-4, the complete variable domain is GAGVSQSPSNKVTEKGKDVELRCDPISGHTALYWYRQSLGQGLEFLIYFQGNSAPDKSGLPSDRFSAERTGGSVSTLTIQRTQQEDSAVYLCASSFGQRNIQYFGAGTRLSVL.

This clone was observed a handful of times. The V and J genes are TRBV5-8 and TRBJ2-1, with TRBD2 identical over 11 bases. Per germline, CDR1 SGHTS and CDR2 YDEGEE. V dropped 6 bases and J dropped 6; count of bases not matched to a gene: 8. There are 15 residues in the CDR3. CDR3 nucleotides: TGTGCCAGCAACCTACTAGCGGGAGACATCAATGAGCAGTTCTTC. It yields the protein CASNLLAGDINEQFF.

The rearrangement uses TRBV28 and TRBJ2-3, with D maybe TRBD2 (6 bases). Germline V gene lookup returns CDR1 MDHEN and CDR2 SYDVKM. This CDR3 has 16 amino acids. With 5 bases removed from V and 4 bases from J, the gap between germline ends came to 19 bases. For the CDR3, the DNA is TGTGCCAGCAGTCCCTTGTGGGACTCGAACTCAGATACGCAGTATTTT. Encoded protein: CASSPLWDSNSDTQYF.

J is TRBJ1-2 and V is TRBV5-6; TRBD1 might be the D (6 bases). CDR3 length: 14 amino acids. Germline V gene sequence: CDR1 SGHDT, CDR2 YYEEEE. V dropped 2 bases and J dropped 8 bases, with 16 bases sitting between them. The CDR3 loop reads CASSFWDIPLGYTF. In DNA form, the CDR3 reads TGTGCCAGCAGCTTTTGGGACATTCCCTTGGGCTACACCTTC.

The rearrangement joins TRBV6-5 to TRBJ2-5; possible D gene TRBD2, 6 bases. CDR3 length equals 14 residues. Germline lookup yields CDR1 MNHEY and CDR2 SVGAGI. The ends were cut back, 0 bases at V and 5 bases at J, with 10 bases in the middle. CDR3 nucleotides: TGTGCCAGCAGTTACTCTGGAGGGCAGGAGACCCAGTACTTC. Its translation: CASSYSGGQETQYF.

The V gene is TRBV7-8, the J gene TRBJ2-7; 8 bases line up with TRBD2. The ends lost 2 bases at V and 3 bases at J; junction bases unmatched: 6. Per the germline V gene, CDR1 is SGHVS and CDR2 is FQNEAQ. The CDR3 is made up of 15 amino acids. The chain's CDR3 is CASSLTGLGVYEQYF. DNA of the CDR3: TGTGCCAGCAGCTTAACGGGACTAGGGGTCTACGAGCAGTACTTC.

This sequence joins TRBV28 and TRBJ1-1; 7 positions match TRBD1. With 6 bases clipped from V and 3 bases from J, the junction kept 7 bases outside the gene matches. CDR1 is MDHEN, CDR2 SYDVKM, per germline. This CDR3 comprises 14 residues. The CDR3, as DNA: TGTGCCAGCAGAGATGAACAGGGGCACACTGAAGCTTTCTTT. As protein: CASRDEQGHTEAFF.

The chain has TRBV7-9 and TRBJ2-7; 14 nucleotides align to TRBD2. CDR3 length: 15 amino acids. The trim removed 7 bases at V and 7 bases at J, leaving 9 bases unmatched. Germline V gives CDR1 SEHNR, CDR2 FQNEAQ (reference sequence). DNA of the CDR3: TGTGCCAGCAACCCGACTAGCGGGAGGGCCGGAGAGCAGTACTTC. This translates into CASNPTSGRAGEQYF. The whole variable domain, remainder taken from reference TRBV7-9 and TRBJ2-7, is DTGVSQNPRHKITKRGQNVTFRCDPISEHNRLYWYRQTLGQGPEFLTYFQNEAQLEKSRLLSDRFSAERPKGSFSTLEIQRTEQGDSAMYLCASNPTSGRAGEQYFGPGTRLTVT.

The chain recombines TRBV5-5 with TRBJ2-7; D may correspond to TRBD1 or TRBD2 (5 bases each). CDR3 length equals 15 residues. From germline, CDR1 is SGHKS and CDR2 YYEKEE (reference sequence). V was pared by 0 bases and J by 3 bases, with 13 bases between. The CDR3 is CASSLDGTSYYEQYF. The CDR3 bases are TGTGCCAGCAGCTTGGACGGGACCTCCTACTACGAGCAGTACTTC. Full variable domain (remainder filled in from reference TRBV5-5 and TRBJ2-7): DAGVTQSPTHLIKTRGQQVTLRCSPISGHKSVSWYQQVLGQGPQFIFQYYEKEERGRGNFPDRFSARQFPNYSSELNVNALLLGDSALYLCASSLDGTSYYEQYFGPGTRLTVT.

The CDR3 sequence is CAISSPRVAGNTIYF. The CDR3 region has the DNA TGTGCCATCTCTTCTCCTCGGGTTGCGGGAAACACCATATATTTT. This chain uses TRBV10-3 with TRBJ1-3; D is uncertain. Germline V CDR1 and CDR2: ENHRY, SYGVKD. The CDR3 contains 15 residues. V shed 8 bases and J shed 4 bases, with 18 bases lying between them.

This clone has a handful of counts. The V call is TRBV12-5, the J call TRBJ2-7; weak D call: TRBD2 (6 bases). The germline V and J ends were trimmed by 3 bases and 2 bases, with 8 bases remaining between them. The germline gives CDR1 LGHNT, CDR2 FRNRAP. The CDR3 spans 13 residues. The DNA of the CDR3 is TGTGCTAGTGGTTTAGGCGGGACCTACGAGCAGTACTTC. Its translation is CASGLGGTYEQYF. The variable domain in full, completed from reference TRBV12-5 and TRBJ2-7, reads DARVTQTPRHKVTEMGQEVTMRCQPILGHNTVFWYRQTMMQGLELLAYFRNRAPLDDSGMPKDRFSAEMPDATLATLKIQPSEPRDSAVYFCASGLGGTYEQYFGPGTRLTVT.

The chain is built from TRBV7-2 and TRBJ2-6, with no clear D. Germline V gives CDR1 SGHTA, CDR2 FQGNSA. CDR3 length equals 14 residues. Trimming stripped 8 bases from V and 2 bases from J, with 10 bases between. The CDR3 sequence is CASALGTGANVLTF. In DNA form, the CDR3 reads TGTGCCAGCGCCCTTGGGACTGGGGCCAACGTCCTGACTTTC. The full variable domain, rest sourced from reference TRBV7-2 and TRBJ2-6, is GAGVSQSPSNKVTEKGKDVELRCDPISGHTALYWYRQSLGQGLEFLIYFQGNSAPDKSGLPSDRFSAERTGGSVSTLTIQRTQQEDSAVYLCASALGTGANVLTFGAGSRLTVL.

The rearrangement joins TRBV7-9 to TRBJ2-1; 7 positions match TRBD1. The CDR3 loop spans 14 amino acids. The trim removed 4 bases at V and 10 bases at J, leaving 10 bases unmatched. The germline V gene has CDR1 SEHNR and CDR2 FQNEAQ (reference sequence). For the CDR3, the DNA is TGTGCCAGCAGCTCCATACAGGGGATGCGGGAGCAGTTCTTC. It codes for CASSSIQGMREQFF.